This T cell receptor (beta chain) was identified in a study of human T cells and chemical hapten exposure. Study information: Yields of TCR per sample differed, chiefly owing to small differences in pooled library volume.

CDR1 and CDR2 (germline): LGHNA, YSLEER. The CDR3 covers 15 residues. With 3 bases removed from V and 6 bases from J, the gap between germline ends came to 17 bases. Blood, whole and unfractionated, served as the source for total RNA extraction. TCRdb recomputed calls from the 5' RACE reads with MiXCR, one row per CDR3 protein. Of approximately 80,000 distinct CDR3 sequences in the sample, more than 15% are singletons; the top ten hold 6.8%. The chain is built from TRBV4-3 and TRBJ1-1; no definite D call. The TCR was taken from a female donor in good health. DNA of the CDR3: TGCGCCAGCAGCCAGGATAACATGGTGTCCTCTGAAGCTTTCTTT. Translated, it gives CASSQDNMVSSEAFF.